These 19 T cell receptor beta chains were all obtained from the same sample, sequenced in a study of memory CD4+ T cells and cytomegalovirus serostatus. Sequencing was performed with immunoSEQ multiplex PCR; in TCRdb, only in-frame clones are kept and a portion is missing. The table has nearly 60,000 clones, about 81% seen once. Single viable CD3+CD4+CD8-CD45RO+ cells were sorted as the memory CD4+ T cells. The sequencing input was memory CD4+ T cells from blood. Source of these receptors: an adult in good health and CMV-seronegative.

The chain combines TRBV28 with TRBJ2-5; 8 positions match TRBD2. This CDR3 is 15 amino acids long. Germline CDR1 MDHEN, CDR2 SYDVKM. V lost 5 bases, J lost 5 bases, and 10 bases stayed unmatched. Written as DNA, the CDR3 is TGTGCCAGCAGTAGGACTAGCCTCGTTCGGGAGACCCAGTACTTC. Translation gives CASSRTSLVRETQYF.

The gene calls are TRBV7-2 and TRBJ2-6; the D is unclear. From germline, CDR1 is SGHTA and CDR2 FQGNSA. The CDR3 spans 15 residues. The V and J ends lost 5 bases and 0 bases respectively, with 8 bases between them. This CDR3 is CASSMLVSGANVLTF. In DNA form, the CDR3 reads TGTGCCAGCAGCATGTTGGTCTCTGGGGCCAACGTCCTGACTTTC.

This chain joins TRBV19 and TRBJ2-7, with 12 nucleotides matching TRBD1. The germline gives CDR1 LNHDA, CDR2 SQIVND (reference sequence). Trimming took 5 bases from V and 12 from J; bases not matched to a gene: 14. This CDR3 has 15 amino acids. This chain's CDR3 is CASSASGTGGIGWYF. In DNA, the CDR3 is TGTGCCAGTAGTGCGTCCGGGACAGGGGGCATCGGTTGGTACTTC.

The chain recombines TRBV5-6 with TRBJ2-5; 13 bases fit TRBD2. Germline CDR1 is SGHDT and CDR2 is YYEEEE. The CDR3 totals 17 residues. With V trimmed by 4 bases and J by 2 bases, 8 bases remained unmatched. The CDR3 protein is CASSLLGLAGSQETQYF. The CDR3, as DNA: TGTGCCAGCAGCCTGCTGGGACTAGCGGGATCTCAAGAGACCCAGTACTTC. Full variable domain (rest looked up from reference TRBV5-6 and TRBJ2-5): DAGVTQSPTHLIKTRGQQVTLRCSPKSGHDTVSWYQQALGQGPQFIFQYYEEEERQRGNFPDRFSGHQFPNYSSELNVNALLLGDSALYLCASSLLGLAGSQETQYFGPGTRLLVL.

The chain employs TRBV14 and TRBJ2-1; TRBD2 might be the D (6 bases). This CDR3 is 16 amino acids long. Trimming left V 4 bases short and J 6 bases short, with 19 bases between. Germline values: CDR1 SGHDN, CDR2 FVKESK. The CDR3, as DNA: TGTGCCAGCAGCCGACTAGTGGCGGTTTCTAGCAATGAGCAGTTCTTC. Translating gives CASSRLVAVSSNEQFF.

This sequence joins TRBV7-9 and TRBJ2-5; unclear D gene. The length of the CDR3 is 13 residues. Trimming took off 5 bases at V and 5 bases at J, with 12 bases between the two ends. Germline-derived CDR1 and CDR2 are SEHNR and FQNEAQ (reference sequence). CDR3 bases: TGTGCCAGCAGCCATCGGGCCCAGGAGACCCAGTACTTC. Translated: CASSHRAQETQYF.

This chain uses TRBV25-1 with TRBJ1-2; weak D call: TRBD1 (6 bases). Germline values: CDR1 MGHDK, CDR2 SYGVNS. Trimming removed 2 bases at V and 5 bases at J, with 18 bases between. There are 16 residues in the CDR3. CDR3: CASSEVLPGARYGYTF. The CDR3 bases are TGTGCCAGCAGTGAAGTCCTCCCGGGGGCCCGATATGGCTACACCTTC.

V and J are TRBV6-6 and TRBJ2-5; the D gene is possibly TRBD2 (7 bases). This CDR3 has 15 residues. V lost 2 bases and J 1 base, leaving 11 bases between the germline ends. Germline lookup yields CDR1 MNHNY and CDR2 SVGAGI (reference sequence). The DNA of the CDR3 is TGTGCCAGCAGTTACACCGGGGGGCTCCAAGAGACCCAGTACTTC. Protein: CASSYTGGLQETQYF.

The chain joins TRBV5-1 to TRBJ2-1; 14 nucleotides line up with TRBD2. CDR1 and CDR2 (germline): SGHRS, YFSETQ. The CDR3 sequence is 17 residues long. Trimming cost V 4 bases and J 2 bases; bases outside gene matches: 5. This chain's CDR3 is CASSAGTSGRAYNEQFF. Here the CDR3 DNA reads TGCGCCAGCAGCGCAGGGACTAGCGGGAGAGCCTACAATGAGCAGTTCTTC.

The chain carries TRBV15 and TRBJ2-5; no clear D gene. V lost 0 bases to trimming and J lost 1 base, with 6 bases between them. This CDR3 has 14 residues. Germline assignment: CDR1 LNHNV and CDR2 YYDKDF (reference sequence). This CDR3 reads CATSRDYFQETQYF. The CDR3 bases are TGTGCCACCAGCAGAGATTACTTCCAAGAGACCCAGTACTTC.

In its sample, this clone was seen once. V gene TRBV19 combines with J gene TRBJ1-3; 7 bases line up with TRBD1. Germline assignment: CDR1 LNHDA and CDR2 SQIVND (reference sequence). V was pared by 5 bases and J by 4 bases, with 8 bases of the junction left unmatched. The CDR3 is made up of 15 amino acids. The CDR3 bases are TGTGCCAGTAGTCCCCGTACAGGGGAAGGAAACACCATATATTTT. It encodes CASSPRTGEGNTIYF.

The chain recombines TRBV7-2 with TRBJ2-2; possible D gene TRBD2, 6 bases. CDR1 is SGHTA and CDR2 is FQGNSA in the germline V gene. The V end lost 4 bases, the J end lost 0 bases, and 12 bases lay between the germline ends. The length of the CDR3 is 16 residues. CDR3 region: CASSSISGTNTGELFF. The CDR3 DNA sequence: TGTGCCAGCAGCTCAATTAGCGGAACGAACACCGGGGAGCTGTTTTTT. Full variable domain (rest looked up from reference TRBV7-2 and TRBJ2-2): GAGVSQSPSNKVTEKGKDVELRCDPISGHTALYWYRQSLGQGLEFLIYFQGNSAPDKSGLPSDRFSAERTGGSVSTLTIQRTQQEDSAVYLCASSSISGTNTGELFFGEGSRLTVL.

This chain uses TRBV2 with TRBJ2-6; D is unresolved. The CDR3 runs to 17 residues. The V gene lost 1 base and the J gene lost 4 bases, with 14 bases spanning the gap. Looked up from germline, CDR1 is SNHLY and CDR2 is FYNNEI. CDR3 bases: TGTGCCAGCAGTGAAGGGGCAGTTTTCGTCGGGGCCAACGTCCTGACTTTC. Translating it yields CASSEGAVFVGANVLTF.

The chain carries TRBV5-1 and TRBJ2-5, with 16 nucleotides matching TRBD2. Per the germline V gene, CDR1 is SGHRS and CDR2 is YFSETQ. The V and J ends lost 4 bases and 1 base, in that order; junction bases with no gene match: 7. This CDR3 contains 18 residues. The CDR3 nucleotides read TGCGCCAGCAGCCCCGGGACTAGCGGGAGGGGTGGCCAAGAGACCCAGTACTTC. Its protein product is CASSPGTSGRGGQETQYF.

About this clone: The junction departs from germline at one end; a sequencing error may be responsible. The genes are TRBV7-8 and TRBJ2-7; TRBD2 matches 11 bases. The CDR3 covers 15 residues. Germline lookup yields CDR1 SGHVS and CDR2 FQNEAQ. CDR3 in amino acids: CASRRPGTSGDGPNF. The CDR3 DNA is TGTGCCAGCAGGCGTCCAGGGACTAGCGGAGATGGTCCCAACTTC.

This clone has more than one count but fewer than ten. CDR3 sequence (DNA): TGTGCCACCAGCAGAGGACCCTCTCAGCAGTACTTC. Its protein product is CATSRGPSQQYF. The chain couples TRBV15 to TRBJ2-7; no reliable D call. Trimming stripped 1 base from V and 8 bases from J, with 9 bases between. Germline V gene lookup returns CDR1 LNHNV and CDR2 YYDKDF (reference sequence). The CDR3 length is 12 residues.

The V and J genes are TRBV2 and TRBJ2-3; D unclear. The V end was cut by 2 bases, the J end by 6 bases, with 12 bases between. Germline values: CDR1 SNHLY, CDR2 FYNNEI. CDR3 length equals 14 residues. In DNA, the CDR3 is TGTGCCAGCAGTGAAACATCGACATCCGATACGCAGTATTTT. This sequence encodes CASSETSTSDTQYF.

The chain uses TRBV5-4 and TRBJ2-1; D uncertain. V lost 0 bases and J 6 bases, leaving 7 bases between the germline ends. The CDR3 length is 13 residues. Germline CDR1 is SGHNT and CDR2 is YYREEE (reference sequence). The CDR3 DNA is TGTGCCAGCAGCTTGGGTGCTCGCAATGAGCAGTTCTTC. This codes for CASSLGARNEQFF.

This chain links TRBV19 with TRBJ1-1; D is possibly TRBD1 (6 bases). The V end lost 6 bases, the J end lost 4 bases, and 18 bases lay between the germline ends. CDR3 size: 15 residues. Germline lookup yields CDR1 LNHDA and CDR2 SQIVND (reference sequence). The CDR3 nucleotides are TGTGCCAGTAGATCATGGAAGGGGGGGGTCACTGAAGCTTTCTTT. It codes for CASRSWKGGVTEAFF.